The sequence of this TCR beta chain was determined in a study of shared clonotypes between healthy human individuals. Libraries were prepared by immunoSEQ multiplex PCR; TCRdb keeps only in-frame clonotypes and omits some of them. The sample lists a few million clones; over 85% were seen once. Germline V gene data show CDR1 as SNHLY and CDR2 as FYNNEI. CDR3 length equals 15 residues. V was shortened by 7 bases and J by 0 bases, with 13 bases between the two germline ends. The gene calls are TRBV2 and TRBJ2-4, with a weak D call TRBD1 (5 bases). Material: naive CD4+ T cells sorted from blood. As for subset: CD45RA+ positively selected. The sequence came from a man between 18 and 35 years old in good health. For the CDR3, the DNA is TGTGCCAGCAACCCCCAGGGAATAGCCAAAAACATTCAGTACTTC. Translation gives CASNPQGIAKNIQYF.